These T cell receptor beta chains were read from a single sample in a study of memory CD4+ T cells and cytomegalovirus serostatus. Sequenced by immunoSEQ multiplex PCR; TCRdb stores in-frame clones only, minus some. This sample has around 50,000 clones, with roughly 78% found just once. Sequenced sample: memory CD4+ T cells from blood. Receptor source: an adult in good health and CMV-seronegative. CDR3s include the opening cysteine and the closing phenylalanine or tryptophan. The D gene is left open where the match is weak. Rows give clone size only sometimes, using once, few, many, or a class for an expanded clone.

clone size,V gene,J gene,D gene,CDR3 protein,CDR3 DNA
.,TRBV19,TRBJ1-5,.,CASRNGRHQPQHF,TGTGCCAGTAGAAACGGGAGGCATCAGCCCCAGCATTTT
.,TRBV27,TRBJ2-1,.,CASYRSVGHEQFF,TGTGCCAGCTATAGGAGCGTGGGTCATGAGCAGTTCTTC
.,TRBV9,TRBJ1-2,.,CASSELQGGGNYGYTF,TGTGCCAGCAGCGAGTTACAGGGCGGGGGAAACTATGGCTACACCTTC
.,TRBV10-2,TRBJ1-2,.,CASSLQGRDGYTF,TGCGCCAGCAGTTTACAGGGAAGGGATGGCTACACCTTC
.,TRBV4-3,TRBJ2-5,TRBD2,CASSQDLAGGHQETQYF,TGCGCCAGCAGCCAAGATCTAGCGGGGGGGCATCAAGAGACCCAGTACTTC
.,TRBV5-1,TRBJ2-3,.,CASSYSGQGQGSDTQYF,TGCGCCAGCAGCTACTCTGGACAAGGACAAGGTTCAGATACGCAGTATTTT
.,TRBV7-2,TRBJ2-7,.,CASSSQGYGYEQYF,TGTGCCAGCAGCTCACAGGGTTATGGCTACGAGCAGTACTTC
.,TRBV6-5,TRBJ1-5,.,CASSYSRDQPQHF,TGTGCCAGCAGTTACTCCAGGGATCAGCCCCAGCATTTT
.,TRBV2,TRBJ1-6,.,CASSLRAGNSPLHF,TGTGCCAGCAGCCTCAGGGCGGGTAATTCACCCCTCCACTTT
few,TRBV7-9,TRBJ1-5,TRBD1,CASRGRGPNQPQHF,TGTGCCAGCAGGGGGAGGGGGCCCAATCAGCCCCAGCATTTT
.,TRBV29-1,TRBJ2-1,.,CSGQVNNEQFF,TGCAGCGGACAGGTCAACAATGAGCAGTTCTTC
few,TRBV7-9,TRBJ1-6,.,CASSWTDSPLHF,TGTGCCAGCAGCTGGACAGATTCACCCCTCCACTTT
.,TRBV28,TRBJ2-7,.,CASQRGIAYEQYF,TGTGCCAGCCAACGGGGGATCGCCTACGAGCAGTACTTC
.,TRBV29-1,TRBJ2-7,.,CSVISGERGSSYEQYF,TGCAGCGTTATATCAGGGGAAAGAGGGAGCTCCTACGAGCAGTACTTC
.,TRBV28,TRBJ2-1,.,CASSLPHLNEQFF,TGTGCCAGCAGTTTACCCCACCTCAATGAGCAGTTCTTC
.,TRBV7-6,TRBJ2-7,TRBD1,CASSLIPGGSYEQYF,TGTGCCAGCAGCTTAATACCAGGGGGTTCCTACGAGCAGTACTTC
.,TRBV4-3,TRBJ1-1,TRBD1,CASRRTGNFEAFF,TGCGCCAGCAGAAGGACAGGGAATTTTGAAGCTTTCTTT
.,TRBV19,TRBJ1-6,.,CASSRSSGAGTLHF,TGTGCCAGTAGTAGGAGTTCGGGGGCGGGAACCCTCCACTTT
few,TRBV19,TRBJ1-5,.,CASSGTGQPNGPQHF,TGTGCCAGTAGTGGAACCGGACAGCCAAACGGGCCCCAGCATTTT
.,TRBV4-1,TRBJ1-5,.,CASSLREGDNQPQHF,TGCGCCAGCAGCCTCCGGGAGGGGGACAATCAGCCCCAGCATTTT
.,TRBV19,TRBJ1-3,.,CASSIRQSSGNTIYF,TGTGCCAGTAGTATCAGGCAGTCCTCTGGAAACACCATATATTTT
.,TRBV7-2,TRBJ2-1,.,CASSLNGGEQFF,TGTGCCAGCAGCTTAAACGGGGGTGAGCAGTTCTTC